The present T cell receptor beta chain was sequenced within a study of identical twins. This CDR3 spans 17 amino acids. The ends were cut back, 5 bases at V and 10 bases at J, with 29 bases in the middle. Germline V gene data show CDR1 as MDHEN and CDR2 as SYDVKM. In this sample, this clonotype turned up a few times. TCRdb re-analysed the 5' RACE reads in MiXCR, keeping a single row per CDR3 protein. The sample shows 700,000 to 950,000 distinct CDR3 sequences, around an eighth of them seen only once. These data were also filed under a second study, of yellow fever vaccine responses in identical twins.

Source material: PBMCs. This chain uses TRBV28 with TRBJ2-5; D might be TRBD2 (5 bases). The source is a woman aged 18-29 years in good health. The CDR3, as DNA: TGTGCCAGCAGTCTCGACCCCGGCGGTCAGTCGTTACGGGGCCAGTACTTC. As protein: CASSLDPGGQSLRGQYF. Complete variable domain (other parts from reference TRBV28 and TRBJ2-5): DVKVTQSSRYLVKRTGEKVFLECVQDMDHENMFWYRQDPGLGLRLIYFSYDVKMKEKGDIPEGYSVSREKKERFSLILESASTNQTSMYLCASSLDPGGQSLRGQYFGPGTRLLVL.